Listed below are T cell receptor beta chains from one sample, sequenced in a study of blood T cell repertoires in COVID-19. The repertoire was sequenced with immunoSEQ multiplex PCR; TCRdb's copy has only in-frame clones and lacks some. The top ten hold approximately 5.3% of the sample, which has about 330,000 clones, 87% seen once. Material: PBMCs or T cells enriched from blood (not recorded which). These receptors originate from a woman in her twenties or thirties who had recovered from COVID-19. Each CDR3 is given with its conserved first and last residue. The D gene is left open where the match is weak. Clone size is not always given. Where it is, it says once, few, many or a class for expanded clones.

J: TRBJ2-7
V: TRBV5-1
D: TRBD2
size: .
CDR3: CASSGEGRGDYEQYF
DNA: TGCGCCAGCAGCGGCGAAGGGAGGGGAGACTACGAGCAGTACTTC

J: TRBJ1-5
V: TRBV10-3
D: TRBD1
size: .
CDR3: CAISGTGAVNQPQHF
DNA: TGTGCCATCAGCGGGACAGGGGCAGTCAATCAGCCCCAGCATTTT

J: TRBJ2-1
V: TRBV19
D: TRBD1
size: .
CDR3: CASSNRGSRYNEQFF
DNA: TGTGCCAGTAGTAACAGGGGGTCCCGATACAATGAGCAGTTCTTC

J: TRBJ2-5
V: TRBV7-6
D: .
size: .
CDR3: CASSFPSEETQYF
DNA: TGTGCCAGCAGCTTCCCTAGCGAAGAGACCCAGTACTTC

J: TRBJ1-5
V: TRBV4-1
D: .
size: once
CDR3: CASSQEEGRINQPQHF
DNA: TGCGCCAGCAGCCAAGAGGAAGGCAGGATCAATCAGCCCCAGCATTTT

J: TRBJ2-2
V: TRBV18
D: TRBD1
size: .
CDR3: CASSPGTGLDTGELFF
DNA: TGTGCCAGCTCCCCCGGGACAGGATTGGACACCGGGGAGCTGTTTTTT

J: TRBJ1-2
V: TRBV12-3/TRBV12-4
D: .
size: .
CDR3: CASSPGTEGYTF
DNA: TGTGCCAGCAGTCCTGGGACTGAGGGCTACACCTTC

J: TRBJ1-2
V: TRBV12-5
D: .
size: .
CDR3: CASGFWAGTGYTF
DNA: TGTGCTAGTGGCTTTTGGGCAGGTACAGGCTACACCTTC

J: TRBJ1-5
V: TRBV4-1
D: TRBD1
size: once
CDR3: CASSPGGSGQQPQHF
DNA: TGCGCCAGCAGCCCAGGGGGATCAGGGCAGCAGCCCCAGCATTTT

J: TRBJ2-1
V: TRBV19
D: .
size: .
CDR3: CASSIRVMGSYNEQFF
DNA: TGTGCCAGTAGTATTCGGGTTATGGGTTCCTACAATGAGCAGTTCTTC